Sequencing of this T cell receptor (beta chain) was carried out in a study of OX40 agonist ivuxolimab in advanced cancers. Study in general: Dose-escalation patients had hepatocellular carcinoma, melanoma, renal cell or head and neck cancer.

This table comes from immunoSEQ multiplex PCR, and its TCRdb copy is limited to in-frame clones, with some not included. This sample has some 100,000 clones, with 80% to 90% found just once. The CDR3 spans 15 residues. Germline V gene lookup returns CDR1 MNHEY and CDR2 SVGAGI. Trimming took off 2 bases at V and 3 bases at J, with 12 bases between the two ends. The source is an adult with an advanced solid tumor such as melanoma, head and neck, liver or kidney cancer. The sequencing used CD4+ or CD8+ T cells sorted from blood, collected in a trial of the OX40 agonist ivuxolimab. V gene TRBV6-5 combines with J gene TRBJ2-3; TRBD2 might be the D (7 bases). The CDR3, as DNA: TGTGCCAGCAGTTACACAGGGCGGGGGACAGATACGCAGTATTTT. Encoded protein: CASSYTGRGTDTQYF.